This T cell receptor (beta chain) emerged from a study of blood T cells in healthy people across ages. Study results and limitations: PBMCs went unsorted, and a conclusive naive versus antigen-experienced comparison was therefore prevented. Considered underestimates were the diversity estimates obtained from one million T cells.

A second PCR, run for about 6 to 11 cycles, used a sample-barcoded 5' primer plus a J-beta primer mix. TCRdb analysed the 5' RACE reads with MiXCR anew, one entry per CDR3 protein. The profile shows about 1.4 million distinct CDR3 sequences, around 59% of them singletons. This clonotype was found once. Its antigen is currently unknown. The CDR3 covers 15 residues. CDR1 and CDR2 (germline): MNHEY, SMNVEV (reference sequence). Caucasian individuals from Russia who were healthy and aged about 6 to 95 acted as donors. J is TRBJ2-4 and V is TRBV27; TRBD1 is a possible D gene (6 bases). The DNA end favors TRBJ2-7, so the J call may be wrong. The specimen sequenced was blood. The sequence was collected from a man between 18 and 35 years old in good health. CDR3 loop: CASSFVTGKFHEQYF. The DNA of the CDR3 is TGTGCCAGCAGTTTTGTCACAGGGAAATTCCACGAGCAGTACTTC.